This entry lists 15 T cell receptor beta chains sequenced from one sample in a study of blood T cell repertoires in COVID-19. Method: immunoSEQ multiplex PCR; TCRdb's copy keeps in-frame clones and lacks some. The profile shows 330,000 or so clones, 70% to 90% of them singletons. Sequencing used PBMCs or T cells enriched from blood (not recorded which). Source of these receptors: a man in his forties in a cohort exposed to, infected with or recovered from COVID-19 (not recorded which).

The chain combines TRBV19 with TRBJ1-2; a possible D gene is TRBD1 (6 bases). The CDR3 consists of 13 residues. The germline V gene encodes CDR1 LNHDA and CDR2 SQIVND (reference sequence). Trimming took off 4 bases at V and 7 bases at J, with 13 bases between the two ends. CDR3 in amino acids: CASSTTGISGYTF. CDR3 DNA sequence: TGTGCCAGTAGTACTACAGGGATAAGTGGCTACACCTTC.

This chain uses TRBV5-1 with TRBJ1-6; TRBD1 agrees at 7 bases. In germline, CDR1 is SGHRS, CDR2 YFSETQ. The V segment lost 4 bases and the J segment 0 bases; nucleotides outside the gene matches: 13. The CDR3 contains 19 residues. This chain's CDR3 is CASSSIGGGISSYNSPLHF. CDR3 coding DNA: TGCGCCAGCAGCAGCATTGGAGGGGGCATTAGCTCCTATAATTCACCCCTCCACTTT. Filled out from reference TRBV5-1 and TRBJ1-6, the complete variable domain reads KAGVTQTPRYLIKTRGQQVTLSCSPISGHRSVSWYQQTPGQGLQFLFEYFSETQRNKGNFPGRFSGRQFSNSRSEMNVSTLELGDSALYLCASSSIGGGISSYNSPLHFGNGTRLTVT.

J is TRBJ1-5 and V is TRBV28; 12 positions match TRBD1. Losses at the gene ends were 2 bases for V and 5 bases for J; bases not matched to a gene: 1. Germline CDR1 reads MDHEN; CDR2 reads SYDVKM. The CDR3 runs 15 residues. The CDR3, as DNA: TGTGCCAGCAGTTTAGGGACAGGGGGCTATCAGCCCCAGCATTTT. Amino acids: CASSLGTGGYQPQHF.

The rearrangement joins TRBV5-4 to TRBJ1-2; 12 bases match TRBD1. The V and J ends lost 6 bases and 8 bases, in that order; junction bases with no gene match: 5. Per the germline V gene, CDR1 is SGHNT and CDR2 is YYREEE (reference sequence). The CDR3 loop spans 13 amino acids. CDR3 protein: CASTRDRGRGYTF. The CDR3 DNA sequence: TGTGCCAGCACCCGGGACAGGGGGCGAGGCTACACCTTC.

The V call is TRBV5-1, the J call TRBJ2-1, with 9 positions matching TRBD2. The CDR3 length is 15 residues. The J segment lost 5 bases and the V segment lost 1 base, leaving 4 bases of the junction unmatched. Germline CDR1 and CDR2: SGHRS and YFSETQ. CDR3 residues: CASSLSLAGNNEQFF. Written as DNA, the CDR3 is TGCGCCAGCAGCTTGTCCCTAGCGGGGAACAATGAGCAGTTCTTC.

CDR3 in amino acids: CATSAGGILSYEQYF. The CDR3 DNA sequence: TGTGCCACCAGCGCAGGGGGCATTCTCTCCTACGAGCAGTACTTC. The genes are TRBV15 and TRBJ2-7, with 8 bases aligning to TRBD1. V dropped 5 bases and J dropped 0; count of bases not matched to a gene: 6. This CDR3 has 15 amino acids. Germline V gives CDR1 LNHNV, CDR2 YYDKDF (reference sequence).

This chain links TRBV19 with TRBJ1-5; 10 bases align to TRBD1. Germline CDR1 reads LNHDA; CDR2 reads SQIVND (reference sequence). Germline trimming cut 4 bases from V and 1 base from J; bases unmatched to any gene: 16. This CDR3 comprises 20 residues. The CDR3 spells CASSTTRDRGESYSNQPQHF. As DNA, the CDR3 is TGTGCCAGTAGTACGACGCGGGACAGGGGTGAATCGTACAGCAATCAGCCCCAGCATTTT.

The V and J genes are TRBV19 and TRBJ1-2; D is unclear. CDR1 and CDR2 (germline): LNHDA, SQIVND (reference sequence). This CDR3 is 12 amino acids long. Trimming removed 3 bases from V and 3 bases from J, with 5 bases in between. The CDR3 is CASSIGDYGYTF. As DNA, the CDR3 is TGTGCCAGTAGTATCGGAGACTATGGCTACACCTTC.

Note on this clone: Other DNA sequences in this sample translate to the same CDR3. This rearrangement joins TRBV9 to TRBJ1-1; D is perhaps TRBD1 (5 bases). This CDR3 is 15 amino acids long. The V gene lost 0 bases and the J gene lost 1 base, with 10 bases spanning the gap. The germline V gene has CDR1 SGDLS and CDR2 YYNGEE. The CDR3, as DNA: TGTGCCAGCAGCGTAGTAGGGCAGGGGAACACTGAAGCTTTCTTT. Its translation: CASSVVGQGNTEAFF.

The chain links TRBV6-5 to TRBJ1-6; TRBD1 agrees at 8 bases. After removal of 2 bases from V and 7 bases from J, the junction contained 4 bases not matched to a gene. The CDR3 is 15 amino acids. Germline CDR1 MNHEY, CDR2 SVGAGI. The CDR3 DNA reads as TGTGCCAGCAGTTACACAGGGGGAAGAAATTCACCCCTCCACTTT. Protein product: CASSYTGGRNSPLHF.

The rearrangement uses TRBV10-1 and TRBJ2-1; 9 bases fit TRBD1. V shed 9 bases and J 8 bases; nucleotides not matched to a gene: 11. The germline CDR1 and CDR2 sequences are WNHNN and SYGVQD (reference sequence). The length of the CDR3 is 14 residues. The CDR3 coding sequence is TGCGCCAGTCAAGACAGGGGGGTTCCGGATGAGCAGTTCTTC. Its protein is CASQDRGVPDEQFF.

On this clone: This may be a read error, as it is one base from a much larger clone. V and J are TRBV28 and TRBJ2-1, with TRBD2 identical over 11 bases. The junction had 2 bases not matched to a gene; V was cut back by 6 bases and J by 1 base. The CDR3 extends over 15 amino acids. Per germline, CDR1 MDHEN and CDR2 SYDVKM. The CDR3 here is CASRLAGGSYNEQFF. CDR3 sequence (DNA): TGTGCCAGCAGATTAGCGGGAGGGTCCTACAATGAGCAGTTCTTC.

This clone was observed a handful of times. The CDR3 sequence is CASSPGQGPSNEKLFF. Written as DNA, the CDR3 is TGTGCCAGTAGTCCGGGACAGGGGCCATCAAATGAAAAACTGTTTTTT. V and J are TRBV19 and TRBJ1-4, with 10 bases matching TRBD1. Germline V gives CDR1 LNHDA, CDR2 SQIVND (reference sequence). With V trimmed by 5 bases and J by 5 bases, 8 bases remained unmatched. The CDR3 covers 16 residues.

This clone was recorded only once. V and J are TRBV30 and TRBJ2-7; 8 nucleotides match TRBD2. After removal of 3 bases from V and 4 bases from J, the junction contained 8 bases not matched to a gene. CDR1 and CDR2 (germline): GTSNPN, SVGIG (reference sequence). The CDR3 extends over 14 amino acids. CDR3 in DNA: TGTGCCTGGAGACCGCGGGAGGTTAATTACGAGCAGTACTTC. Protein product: CAWRPREVNYEQYF.

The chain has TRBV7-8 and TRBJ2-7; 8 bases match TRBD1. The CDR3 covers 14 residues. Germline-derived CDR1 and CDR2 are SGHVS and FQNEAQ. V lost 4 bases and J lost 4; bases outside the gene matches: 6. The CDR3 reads CASSSDRDKYEQYF. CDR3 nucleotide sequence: TGTGCCAGCAGCTCGGACAGGGATAAGTACGAGCAGTACTTC.